What follows are 30 T cell receptor beta chains derived from one specimen sequenced in a study of blood T cell repertoires in COVID-19. Using immunoSEQ multiplex PCR, the repertoire was profiled, and TCRdb retains in-frame clones only, with some absent. The sample has hundreds of thousands of clones, almost 90% seen once. Sample: peripheral blood. The receptors here all came from an older man with acute or convalescent COVID-19.

This clone has just a few counts. The sample holds other DNA sequences that translate to the same CDR3. V gene TRBV15 combines with J gene TRBJ1-6; no reliable D call. The germline gives CDR1 LNHNV, CDR2 YYDKDF (reference sequence). The CDR3 length is 14 residues. V was shortened by 0 bases and J by 7 bases, with 7 bases between the two germline ends. The CDR3 region is CATSRDPGNSPLHF. The CDR3 DNA reads TGTGCCACCAGCAGAGATCCAGGAAATTCACCCCTCCACTTT.

The chain carries TRBV4-2 and TRBJ2-5; tentatively, D is TRBD1 (7 bases). This CDR3 has 17 residues. V was cut by 4 bases and J by 0 bases, with 18 bases left in between. CDR1 LGHNA and CDR2 YNFKEQ come from the germline V gene. The CDR3 nucleotides read TGTGCCAGCAGCCCCCGCAGGGGGGCTTCAAACCAAGAGACCCAGTACTTC. It yields the protein CASSPRRGASNQETQYF.

J is TRBJ1-4 and V is TRBV5-1; maybe TRBD1 (6 bases). Germline assignment: CDR1 SGHRS and CDR2 YFSETQ. The CDR3 has 16 residues. V was clipped by 4 bases and J by 4 bases, with 17 bases between them. CDR3 in DNA: TGCGCCAGCAGCCCCCCCAGTGGACAGATTAATGAAAAACTGTTTTTT. It codes for CASSPPSGQINEKLFF.

V is TRBV2 and J is TRBJ2-2, with 9 bases aligning to TRBD1. Germline trimming cut 6 bases from V and 4 bases from J; bases unmatched to any gene: 12. Germline lookup yields CDR1 SNHLY and CDR2 FYNNEI. This CDR3 is 17 amino acids long. CDR3 sequence (DNA): TGTGCCAGCAGCGGGACAGGGATAAGATGGGGCACCGGGGAGCTGTTTTTT. This codes for CASSGTGIRWGTGELFF.

The rearrangement links TRBV18 to TRBJ2-7, with 8 bases lining up with TRBD1. Losses at the gene ends were 4 bases for V and 7 bases for J; bases not matched to a gene: 12. CDR1 is KGHSH, CDR2 LQKENI, per germline. The CDR3 covers 15 residues. The CDR3 DNA follows: TGTGCCAGCTCACGGGCAGGGGGCTTTTCGAATGAGCAGTACTTC. As protein: CASSRAGGFSNEQYF.

The rearrangement uses TRBV6-6 and TRBJ2-1; D gene unclear. The CDR3 totals 13 residues. V shed 2 bases and J shed 5 bases, with 7 bases lying between them. Looked up from germline, CDR1 is MNHNY and CDR2 is SVGAGI (reference sequence). The CDR3 loop reads CASSYGVDNEQFF. CDR3 nucleotide sequence: TGTGCCAGCAGTTACGGAGTAGACAATGAGCAGTTCTTC.

The genes are TRBV5-8 and TRBJ2-1; 9 bases are a match to TRBD1. This CDR3 region has 16 residues. The germline V gene has CDR1 SGHTS and CDR2 YDEGEE. J gave up 6 bases and V 4 bases, and 11 bases lay outside the gene matches. CDR3 residues: CASSAGTGQGVNEQFF. The CDR3 DNA sequence: TGTGCCAGCAGCGCCGGGACAGGGCAAGGTGTCAATGAGCAGTTCTTC.

V gene TRBV10-1 combines with J gene TRBJ2-3; D remains ambiguous. The CDR3 is made up of 16 amino acids. The germline CDR1 and CDR2 sequences are WNHNN and SYGVQD (reference sequence). V was shortened by 5 bases and J by 2 bases, with 17 bases between the two germline ends. The CDR3 spells CASSPHKVRVTDTQYF. The CDR3 DNA reads TGCGCCAGCAGTCCCCATAAAGTTCGAGTCACAGATACGCAGTATTTT.

This chain connects TRBV6-5 to TRBJ1-2; no firm D call. CDR3 length: 12 amino acids. CDR1 and CDR2 (germline): MNHEY, SVGAGI. Trimming pared 8 bases from V and 1 base from J, leaving 8 bases between. CDR3 loop: CASREINYGYTF. The CDR3 nucleotides read TGTGCCAGCCGGGAGATTAACTATGGCTACACCTTC.

J is TRBJ1-1 and V is TRBV7-3; 7 nucleotides match TRBD1. With 2 bases clipped from V and 5 bases from J, the junction kept 8 bases outside the gene matches. Germline lookup yields CDR1 SGHTA and CDR2 FQGTGA. The CDR3 runs 15 residues. Here the CDR3 DNA reads TGTGCCAGCAGCTTATCCCCAGGGGGTGGAACTGAAGCTTTCTTT. It translates to CASSLSPGGGTEAFF.

This rearrangement joins TRBV27 to TRBJ2-3, with D perhaps TRBD2 (5 bases). V was trimmed by 1 base and J by 0 bases, leaving 8 bases between them. CDR3 length equals 15 residues. The germline gives CDR1 MNHEY, CDR2 SMNVEV (reference sequence). CDR3 in amino acids: CASSLYPGSTDTQYF. The CDR3 bases are TGTGCCAGCAGTTTATACCCGGGAAGCACAGATACGCAGTATTTT.

V and J are TRBV7-2 and TRBJ1-5; TRBD1 matches 8 bases. Trimming removed 5 bases from V and 4 bases from J; junction bases left unmatched: 7. CDR1 is SGHTA and CDR2 is FQGNSA in the germline V gene. The CDR3 covers 15 residues. Written as DNA, the CDR3 is TGTGCCAGCAGCCCCGGGACAGGAGGAAATCAGCCCCAGCATTTT. It codes for CASSPGTGGNQPQHF.

This chain uses TRBV18 with TRBJ1-6; 7 positions match TRBD1. V trimming: 3 bases; J trimming: 8 bases; junction bases outside the gene matches: 1. The CDR3 contains 13 residues. The germline V gene encodes CDR1 KGHSH and CDR2 LQKENI. The CDR3 coding sequence is TGTGCCAGCTCACCCGGACAGGATTCACCCCTCCACTTT. This translates into CASSPGQDSPLHF.

V is TRBV5-6 and J is TRBJ1-2, with 7 nucleotides matching TRBD1. Germline V gives CDR1 SGHDT, CDR2 YYEEEE. J gave up 4 bases and V 0 bases, and 9 bases lay outside the gene matches. This CDR3 is 16 amino acids long. The CDR3 DNA reads as TGTGCCAGCAGCTTGGTCCCGGGACAGAGTTCCTATGGCTACACCTTC. It translates to CASSLVPGQSSYGYTF.

The CDR3: CASSLWASGSEQFF. CDR3 sequence (DNA): TGTGCCAGCAGTTTATGGGCTAGCGGGAGTGAGCAGTTCTTC. The rearrangement uses TRBV27 and TRBJ2-1; 10 bases line up with TRBD2. CDR1 MNHEY and CDR2 SMNVEV come from the germline V gene (reference sequence). V shed 1 base and J 9 bases; nucleotides not matched to a gene: 3. This CDR3 is 14 amino acids long.

In the case of this clone: Other DNA sequences in this specimen translate into the identical CDR3. The chain uses TRBV5-1 and TRBJ1-1, with 7 bases matching TRBD1. The CDR3 has 13 amino acids. Germline CDR1 SGHRS, CDR2 YFSETQ. After removal of 6 bases from V and 1 base from J, the junction contained 3 bases not matched to a gene. Here the CDR3 DNA reads TGCGCCAGCACTAGGACAGGGAACACTGAAGCTTTCTTT. This translates into CASTRTGNTEAFF.

In its sample, this clone was seen once. DNA of the CDR3: TGTGCCAGCATAAACCTACGGGGGGGCGAGCAGTACTTC. Protein: CASINLRGGEQYF. This chain uses TRBV7-8 with TRBJ2-7; 8 nucleotides agree with TRBD2. This CDR3 contains 13 residues. CDR1 and CDR2 from the germline V gene are SGHVS and FQNEAQ. Trimming took 7 bases from V and 6 from J; bases not matched to a gene: 8. The full variable domain, in which reference TRBV7-8 and TRBJ2-7 provide the parts outside the CDR3, is GAGVSQSPRYKVAKRGQDVALRCDPISGHVSLFWYQQALGQGPEFLTYFQNEAQLDKSGLPSDRFFAERPEGSVSTLKIQRTQQEDSAVYLCASINLRGGEQYFGPGTRLTVT.

This chain uses TRBV5-6 with TRBJ2-3; 10 nucleotides match TRBD2. V shed 2 bases, J shed 6 bases, and the junction held 6 bases outside the gene matches. The germline CDR1 and CDR2 sequences are SGHDT and YYEEEE. This CDR3 region has 15 residues. This chain's CDR3 is CASSFLSGRRDTQYF. CDR3 DNA: TGTGCCAGCAGCTTCCTTAGCGGGAGGAGGGATACGCAGTATTTT. Based on the CDR3 plus reference TRBV5-6 and TRBJ2-3, the full variable domain is DAGVTQSPTHLIKTRGQQVTLRCSPKSGHDTVSWYQQALGQGPQFIFQYYEEEERQRGNFPDRFSGHQFPNYSSELNVNALLLGDSALYLCASSFLSGRRDTQYFGPGTRLTVL.

This clone came up once. This chain uses TRBV7-9 with TRBJ1-4, with D maybe TRBD1 (6 bases). The CDR3 is made up of 14 amino acids. Trimming removed 3 bases from V and 5 bases from J, with 10 bases in between. In germline, CDR1 is SEHNR, CDR2 FQNEAQ (reference sequence). CDR3 sequence (DNA): TGTGCCAGCAGCTTCGGGGGGACAAATGAAAAACTGTTTTTT. Residues: CASSFGGTNEKLFF. The full variable domain, in which reference TRBV7-9 and TRBJ1-4 provide the parts outside the CDR3, is DTGVSQNPRHKITKRGQNVTFRCDPISEHNRLYWYRQTLGQGPEFLTYFQNEAQLEKSRLLSDRFSAERPKGSFSTLEIQRTEQGDSAMYLCASSFGGTNEKLFFGSGTQLSVL.

V usage is TRBV12-3 or TRBV12-4 and J usage is TRBJ1-2; 7 bases line up with TRBD1. This CDR3 is built from 13 residues. The V segment lost 3 bases and the J segment 4 bases; nucleotides outside the gene matches: 2. Here the CDR3 reads CASSLDRPYGYTF. Here the CDR3 DNA reads TGTGCCAGCAGTTTGGACAGGCCCTATGGCTACACCTTC.

J is TRBJ2-7 and V is TRBV29-1, with 9 bases identical to TRBD1. This CDR3 spans 13 amino acids. The V gene end was trimmed by 6 bases and the J gene end by 6 bases; junction bases not matched to a gene: 9. Germline assignment: CDR1 SQVTM and CDR2 ANQGSEA. CDR3 amino acids: CSVLGQGSGEQYF. The CDR3 nucleotides are TGCAGCGTACTAGGACAGGGGTCGGGCGAGCAGTACTTC.

This sequence joins TRBV6-5 and TRBJ2-5; TRBD2 agrees at 7 bases. CDR1 MNHEY and CDR2 SVGAGI come from the germline V gene. This CDR3 is 14 amino acids long. J lost 5 bases, V lost 8 bases, and 11 bases had no gene match. The CDR3 nucleotides read TGTGCCAGCGAGAGGGGAGGGCCTATGGAGACCCAGTACTTC. It codes for CASERGGPMETQYF.

The chain links TRBV3-1 (or the pseudogene TRBV3-2) to TRBJ1-3, with D unclear. Germline lookup yields CDR1 LGHDT and CDR2 YNNKEL (reference sequence). The CDR3 loop spans 15 amino acids. V lost 4 bases to trimming and J lost 1 base, with 11 bases between them. CDR3 residues: CASSPLEKSGNTIYF. The DNA of the CDR3 is TGTGCCAGCAGCCCCTTAGAGAAATCTGGAAACACCATATATTTT.

V is TRBV19 and J is TRBJ2-2, with 10 bases lining up with TRBD1. The V segment lost 6 bases and the J segment 7 bases; nucleotides outside the gene matches: 11. Germline lookup yields CDR1 LNHDA and CDR2 SQIVND (reference sequence). This CDR3 spans 16 amino acids. The CDR3 loop is CASSPRGQGVGGELFF. The DNA of the CDR3 is TGTGCCAGTAGCCCCCGAGGACAGGGGGTAGGCGGGGAGCTGTTTTTT.

This chain links TRBV6-1 with TRBJ1-3; 8 bases fit TRBD1. V was clipped by 6 bases and J by 15 bases; unmatched bases: 22. The CDR3 extends over 16 amino acids. CDR1 and CDR2 (germline): MNHNS, SASEGT. The CDR3 sequence: CASSELPGQAPHPEYF. CDR3 nucleotides: TGTGCCAGCAGCGAACTACCGGGACAGGCCCCACACCCAGAATATTTT.

The chain recombines TRBV6-6 with TRBJ2-5; 9 bases are a match to TRBD2. The CDR3 is 14 amino acids. V gave up 2 bases and J gave up 7 bases; unmatched junction bases: 5. CDR1 and CDR2 from the germline V gene are MNHNY and SVGAGI (reference sequence). CDR3 region: CASSYLSGSGTQYF. The CDR3 coding sequence is TGTGCCAGCAGTTACCTTAGCGGGAGCGGGACCCAGTACTTC.

The rearrangement joins TRBV28 to TRBJ2-6, with 8 bases fitting TRBD1. Germline V lookup: CDR1 MDHEN, CDR2 SYDVKM. The CDR3 extends over 15 amino acids. After removal of 8 bases from V and 2 bases from J, the junction contained 5 bases not matched to a gene. CDR3: CASLRQGTGANVLTF. The CDR3 coding sequence is TGTGCCAGCCTACGACAGGGGACTGGGGCCAACGTCCTGACTTTC. Complete variable domain (other parts from reference TRBV28 and TRBJ2-6): DVKVTQSSRYLVKRTGEKVFLECVQDMDHENMFWYRQDPGLGLRLIYFSYDVKMKEKGDIPEGYSVSREKKERFSLILESASTNQTSMYLCASLRQGTGANVLTFGAGSRLTVL.

The V and J genes are TRBV7-9 and TRBJ2-1, with 9 bases lining up with TRBD2. The CDR3 is 15 amino acids. Germline values: CDR1 SEHNR, CDR2 FQNEAQ (reference sequence). J was trimmed by 6 bases and V by 0 bases; bases with no gene match: 3. CDR3 sequence reads: CASSLALAGPNEQFF. CDR3 sequence (DNA): TGTGCCAGCAGCTTAGCGCTAGCGGGACCCAATGAGCAGTTCTTC.

The chain combines TRBV9 with TRBJ1-1; D remains unclear. Between the trimmed V and J ends, which lost 5 bases and 4 bases, there was a span of 9 bases. The CDR3 totals 12 residues. The germline V gene encodes CDR1 SGDLS and CDR2 YYNGEE. This chain's CDR3 is CASRNPGTEAFF. CDR3 nucleotide sequence: TGTGCCAGCAGAAACCCGGGCACTGAAGCTTTCTTT.

The J gene is TRBJ1-5, the V gene TRBV15; 8 nucleotides align to TRBD1. The CDR3 spans 14 residues. The V segment lost 2 bases and the J segment 4 bases; nucleotides outside the gene matches: 1. Germline V gene sequence: CDR1 LNHNV, CDR2 YYDKDF (reference sequence). CDR3: CATSRRTGNQPQHF. DNA for the CDR3: TGTGCCACCAGCAGAAGGACAGGGAATCAGCCCCAGCATTTT.